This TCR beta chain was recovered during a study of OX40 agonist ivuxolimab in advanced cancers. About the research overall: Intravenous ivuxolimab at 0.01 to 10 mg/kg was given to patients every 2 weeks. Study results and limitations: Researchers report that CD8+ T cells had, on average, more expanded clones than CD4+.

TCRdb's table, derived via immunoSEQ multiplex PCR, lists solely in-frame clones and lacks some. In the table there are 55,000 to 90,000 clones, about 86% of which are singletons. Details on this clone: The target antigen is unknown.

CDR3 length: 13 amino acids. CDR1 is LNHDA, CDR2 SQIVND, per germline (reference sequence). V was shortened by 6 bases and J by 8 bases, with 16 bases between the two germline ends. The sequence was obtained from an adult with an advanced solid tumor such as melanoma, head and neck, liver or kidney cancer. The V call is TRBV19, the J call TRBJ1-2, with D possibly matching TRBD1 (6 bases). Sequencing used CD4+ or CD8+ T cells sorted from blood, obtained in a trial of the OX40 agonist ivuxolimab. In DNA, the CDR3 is TGTGCCAGTAGGCCGGACAGATCCTCGGGCTACACCTTC. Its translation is CASRPDRSSGYTF.